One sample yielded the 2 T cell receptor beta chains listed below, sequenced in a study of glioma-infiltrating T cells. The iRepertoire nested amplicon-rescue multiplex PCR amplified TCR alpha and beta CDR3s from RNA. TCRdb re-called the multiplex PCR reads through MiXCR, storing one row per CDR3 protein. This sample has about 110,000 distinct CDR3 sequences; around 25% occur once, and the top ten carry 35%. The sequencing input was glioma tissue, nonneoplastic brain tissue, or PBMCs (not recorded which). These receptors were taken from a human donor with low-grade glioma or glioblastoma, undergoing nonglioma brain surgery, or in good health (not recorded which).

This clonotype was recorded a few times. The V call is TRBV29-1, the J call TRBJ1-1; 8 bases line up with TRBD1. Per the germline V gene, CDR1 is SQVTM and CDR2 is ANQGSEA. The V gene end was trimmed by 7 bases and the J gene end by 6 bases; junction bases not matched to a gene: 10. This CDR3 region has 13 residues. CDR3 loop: CSGDRGPGAEAFF. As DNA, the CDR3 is TGCAGCGGCGACAGGGGCCCGGGTGCTGAAGCTTTCTTT.

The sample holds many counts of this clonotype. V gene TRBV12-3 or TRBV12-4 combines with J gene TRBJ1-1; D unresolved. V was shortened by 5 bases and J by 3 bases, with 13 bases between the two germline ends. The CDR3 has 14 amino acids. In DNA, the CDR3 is TGTGCCAGCAGTCGTCTGGGGTCCGACACTGAAGCTTTCTTT. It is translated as CASSRLGSDTEAFF.